The source of this T cell receptor (beta chain) is a study of patients and donors after allogeneic stem cell transplantation (dated by TCRdb to the early 2020s). Note on this clonotype: The antigen this receptor binds is unknown. Within one base of it there is no much larger clone, and no base qualities were kept.

The CDR3, cysteine through phenylalanine, is 15 amino acids long. The DNA shown is the 45-base CDR3, in frame from base 1. Looking up the germline V gene yields CDR1 SGDLS and CDR2 YYNGEE. Compared with germline, V lacks 4 bases and J lacks 2 bases; bases without a gene match: 6. The library was made by RT-PCR. For sequencing, a NextSeq 550 was employed. Clones were called with MiXCR by TCRdb after fastp trimmed the public reads at Q25, and only in-frame beta chains were retained. Rows matching on CDR3 protein sequence are summarized as one entry with the most common DNA and genes. Across this sample there are about a million distinct CDR3 sequences, with approximately 19% seen only once. The top ten hold under 6.5% of the sample.

This sequence was found in a human donor who was either an allogeneic HSCT recipient or a stem cell or donor lymphocyte infusion donor (not recorded which). It is not recorded whose cells these are; they may come from a transplant donor. The sequence links TRBV9 to TRBJ1-1; 9 nucleotides in the junction match TRBD1. The sample taken for sequencing was blood, either unsorted or a sorted T cell fraction (not recorded which). The CDR3 reads as follows: CASSIRTGENTEAFF. In nucleotide form, the sequence is TGTGCCAGCAGCATTCGGACAGGGGAAAACACTGAAGCTTTCTTT. Outside the CDR3, residues come from the reference TRBV9 and TRBJ1-1 proteins, so the full variable domain is: DSGVTQTPKHLITATGQRVTLRCSPRSGDLSVYWYQQSLDQGLQFLIQYYNGEERAKGNILERFSAQQFPDLHSELNLSSLELGDSALYFCASSIRTGENTEAFFGQGTRLTVV.